This TCR beta chain stems from a study of blood T cell repertoires in COVID-19. Looking at the study overall: Sites in the United States, Italy and Spain provided acute and convalescent COVID-19 samples. T cells, B-cell-depleted T cells, or PBMCs supplied cDNA or gDNA.

From germline, CDR1 is MDHEN and CDR2 SYDVKM. The CDR3 spans 16 residues. V was clipped by 8 bases and J by 1 base, with 20 bases between them. Authors' processing steps: The authors estimated nucleated cell counts from reference gene primer amplification. Assay used: immunoSEQ multiplex PCR; TCRdb lists only in-frame clones, some missing. V, J and clone size reflect that table, while D and trimming were determined from the DNA. The table shows tens of thousands of clones, with more than 85% occurring only once. Sequenced material: peripheral blood. The clonotype comes from a woman aged 70 to 79 with active COVID-19. V gene TRBV28 combines with J gene TRBJ1-1; D not certain. This chain's CDR3 is CASPGSTFLGNTEAFF. The CDR3 bases are TGTGCCAGCCCAGGCAGCACCTTTCTGGGGAACACTGAAGCTTTCTTT.